These 11 T cell receptor beta chains share one sample of origin, sequenced in a study of beta chain features in type 1 diabetes. The investigators reverse transcribed all of the isolated RNA, so they sequenced expressed TCRB transcripts. Some clones are missing from TCRdb's copy, which holds only in-frame ones; the method was immunoSEQ multiplex PCR. The sample lists about 360,000 clones, around 13% seen once, with about 0.018% in the top ten. Sequenced sample: naive CD4+ T cells from blood. The receptor set was obtained from a man between 18 and 29 years old in good health.

The genes are TRBV7-2 and TRBJ2-6, with D unclear. V lost 2 bases and J 0 bases, leaving 8 bases between the germline ends. Germline V gene sequence: CDR1 SGHTA, CDR2 FQGNSA. CDR3 size: 16 residues. The CDR3 DNA reads as TGTGCCAGCAGCTTATATGAGGTCTCTGGGGCCAACGTCCTGACTTTC. Amino acids: CASSLYEVSGANVLTF.

This clone was detected a few times. The chain combines TRBV7-6 with TRBJ2-7, with TRBD2 matching 7 bases. The V gene's germline CDR1 is SGHVS and CDR2 FNYEAQ. The ends lost 2 bases at V and 0 bases at J; junction bases unmatched: 1. CDR3 length: 14 residues. The chain's CDR3 is CASSLTGGSYEQYF. Here the CDR3 DNA reads TGTGCCAGCAGCTTAACGGGGGGCTCCTACGAGCAGTACTTC.

This clone was seen a handful of times. The chain combines TRBV7-2 with TRBJ2-7; 11 bases are shared with TRBD2. Germline CDR1 is SGHTA and CDR2 is FQGNSA. This CDR3 region has 15 residues. V lost 4 bases, J lost 2 bases, and 4 bases stayed unmatched. The CDR3 region is CASSSTSGRTYEQYF. The CDR3 DNA reads TGTGCCAGCAGCTCTACTAGCGGGAGAACCTACGAGCAGTACTTC.

A note on this clone: The same CDR3 also results from other DNA sequences found in this sample. The chain carries TRBV7-3 and TRBJ2-3; a weak D match, TRBD1 (5 bases). CDR3 size: 14 residues. With 2 bases removed from V and 0 bases from J, the gap between germline ends came to 6 bases. Germline-derived CDR1 and CDR2 are SGHTA and FQGTGA. The CDR3 DNA is TGTGCCAGCAGCTTAGACAGTAGCACAGATACGCAGTATTTT. Its protein is CASSLDSSTDTQYF.

This clone has just a few counts. The J gene is TRBJ2-3, the V gene TRBV2, with TRBD2 matching 8 bases. The germline gives CDR1 SNHLY, CDR2 FYNNEI. The CDR3 totals 15 residues. V shed 6 bases and J 4 bases; nucleotides not matched to a gene: 9. The CDR3 loop is CASRGERERADTQYF. The CDR3 region has the DNA TGTGCCAGCAGGGGAGAGCGGGAGCGGGCAGATACGCAGTATTTT.

This chain joins TRBV15 and TRBJ2-7; D unclear. The germline V and J ends were trimmed by 2 bases and 9 bases, with 14 bases remaining between them. This CDR3 contains 13 residues. Germline V gene sequence: CDR1 LNHNV, CDR2 YYDKDF (reference sequence). CDR3 DNA sequence: TGTGCCACCAGCAGACCCGTGTCGGTACGGCAGTACTTC. Its translation: CATSRPVSVRQYF.

This clone was found a few times. CDR3 sequence (DNA): TGCAGCGTTGGGGACACATATCAGCCCCAGCATTTT. Its translation is CSVGDTYQPQHF. This chain links TRBV29-1 with TRBJ1-5; D is perhaps TRBD1 (6 bases). Germline CDR1 SQVTM, CDR2 ANQGSEA. Trimming removed 4 bases from V and 5 bases from J, with 9 bases in between. This CDR3 comprises 12 residues.

This clone has just a few counts. The V gene is TRBV19, the J gene TRBJ1-2, with D possibly being TRBD1 (5 bases). Germline V gene lookup returns CDR1 LNHDA and CDR2 SQIVND (reference sequence). The CDR3 extends over 16 amino acids. V lost 3 bases, J lost 3 bases, and 17 bases lay in between. CDR3 nucleotides: TGTGCCAGTAGTATCACGCCAGGGACTCAAGACTATGGCTACACCTTC. This codes for CASSITPGTQDYGYTF. Supplemented by reference TRBV19 and TRBJ1-2, the full variable domain reads DGGITQSPKYLFRKEGQNVTLSCEQNLNHDAMYWYRQDPGQGLRLIYYSQIVNDFQKGDIAEGYSVSREKKESFPLTVTSAQKNPTAFYLCASSITPGTQDYGYTFGSGTRLTVV.

This clone was seen more than once but under ten times. The sample contains more than one DNA sequence encoding this CDR3. J is TRBJ1-2 and V is TRBV18, with 9 bases fitting TRBD1. Germline CDR1 and CDR2: KGHSH and LQKENI. The V segment lost 0 bases and the J segment 4 bases; nucleotides outside the gene matches: 3. This CDR3 contains 15 residues. The CDR3 sequence is CASSPPGQGSYGYTF. The CDR3 region has the DNA TGTGCCAGCTCACCACCGGGACAGGGCTCCTATGGCTACACCTTC. Drawing the rest from reference TRBV18 and TRBJ1-2, the complete variable domain is NAGVMQNPRHLVRRRGQEARLRCSPMKGHSHVYWYRQLPEEGLKFMVYLQKENIIDESGMPKERFSAEFPKEGPSILRIQQVVRGDSAAYFCASSPPGQGSYGYTFGSGTRLTVV.

This clone was seen more than once but under ten times. The chain recombines TRBV4-1 with TRBJ2-5; 8 bases are shared with TRBD1. The germline V gene encodes CDR1 MGHRA and CDR2 YSYEKL. The CDR3 is made up of 16 amino acids. The V segment lost 1 base and the J segment 5 bases; nucleotides outside the gene matches: 9. The DNA of the CDR3 is TGCGCCAGCAGCCAAGGACAGGGGACAAGGTTGGAGACCCAGTACTTC. Translating gives CASSQGQGTRLETQYF.

The chain has TRBV30 and TRBJ1-1; D remains ambiguous. The ends were cut back, 2 bases at V and 11 bases at J, with 21 bases in the middle. From germline, CDR1 is GTSNPN and CDR2 SVGIG (reference sequence). CDR3 length: 14 amino acids. CDR3 coding DNA: TGTGCCTGGAGTTCGAGTTCGGGAGCCCGGATTGCTTTCTTT. Protein product: CAWSSSSGARIAFF.